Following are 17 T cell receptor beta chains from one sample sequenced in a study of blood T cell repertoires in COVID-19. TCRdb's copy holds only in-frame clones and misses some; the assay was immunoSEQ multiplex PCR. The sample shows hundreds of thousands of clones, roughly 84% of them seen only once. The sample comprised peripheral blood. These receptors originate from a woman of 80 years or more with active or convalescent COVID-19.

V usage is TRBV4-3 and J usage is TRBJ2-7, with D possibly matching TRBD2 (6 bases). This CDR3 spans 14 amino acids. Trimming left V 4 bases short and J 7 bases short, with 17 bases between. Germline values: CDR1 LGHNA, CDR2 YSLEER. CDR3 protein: CASSPGEYRGEQYF. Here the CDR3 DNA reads TGCGCCAGCAGCCCCGGTGAGTACCGGGGGGAGCAGTACTTC.

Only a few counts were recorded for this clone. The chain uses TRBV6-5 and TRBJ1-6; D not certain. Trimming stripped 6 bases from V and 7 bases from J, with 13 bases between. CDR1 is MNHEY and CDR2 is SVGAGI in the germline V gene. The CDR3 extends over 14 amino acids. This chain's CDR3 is CASRRDGGNSPLHF. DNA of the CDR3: TGTGCCAGCAGGCGAGACGGCGGGAATTCACCCCTCCACTTT.

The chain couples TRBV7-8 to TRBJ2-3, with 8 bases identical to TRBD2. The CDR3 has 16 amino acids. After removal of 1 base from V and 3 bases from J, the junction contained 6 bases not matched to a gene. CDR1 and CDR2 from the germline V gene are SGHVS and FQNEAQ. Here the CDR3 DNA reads TGTGCCAGCAGCTTAGATGGCGGGGGGAGAACAGATACGCAGTATTTT. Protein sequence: CASSLDGGGRTDTQYF.

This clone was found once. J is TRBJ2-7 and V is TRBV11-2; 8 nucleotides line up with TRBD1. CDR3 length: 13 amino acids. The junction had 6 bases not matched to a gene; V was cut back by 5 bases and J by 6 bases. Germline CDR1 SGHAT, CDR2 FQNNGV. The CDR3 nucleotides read TGTGCCAGCAGCCAGGACAGGGCTCGCGAGCAGTACTTC. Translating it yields CASSQDRAREQYF.

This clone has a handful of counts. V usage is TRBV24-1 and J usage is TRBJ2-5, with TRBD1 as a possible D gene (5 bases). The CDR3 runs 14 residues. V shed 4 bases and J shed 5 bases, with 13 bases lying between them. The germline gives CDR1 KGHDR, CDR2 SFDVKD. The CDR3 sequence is CATSEPEGVETQYF. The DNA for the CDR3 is TGTGCCACCAGTGAACCAGAAGGGGTCGAGACCCAGTACTTC.

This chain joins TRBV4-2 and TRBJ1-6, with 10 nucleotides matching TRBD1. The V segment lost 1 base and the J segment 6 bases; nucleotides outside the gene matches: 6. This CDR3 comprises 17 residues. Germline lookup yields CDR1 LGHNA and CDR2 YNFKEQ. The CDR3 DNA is TGTGCCAGCAGCCAAGCACCGACAGGGGGCGGTAATTCACCCCTCCACTTT. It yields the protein CASSQAPTGGGNSPLHF.

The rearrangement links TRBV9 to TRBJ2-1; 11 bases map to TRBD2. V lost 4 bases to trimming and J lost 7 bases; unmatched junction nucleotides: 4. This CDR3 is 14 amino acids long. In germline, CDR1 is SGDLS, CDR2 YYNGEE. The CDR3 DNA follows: TGTGCCAGCAGCCCCCGGACTAGCGGGAATGAGCAGTTCTTC. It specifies CASSPRTSGNEQFF.

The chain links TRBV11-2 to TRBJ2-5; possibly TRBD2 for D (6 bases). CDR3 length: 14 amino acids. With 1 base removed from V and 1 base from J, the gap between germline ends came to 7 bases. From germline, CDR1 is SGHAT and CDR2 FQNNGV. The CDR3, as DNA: TGTGCCAGCAGCTTAGGCGGGGCCCAAGAGACCCAGTACTTC. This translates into CASSLGGAQETQYF.

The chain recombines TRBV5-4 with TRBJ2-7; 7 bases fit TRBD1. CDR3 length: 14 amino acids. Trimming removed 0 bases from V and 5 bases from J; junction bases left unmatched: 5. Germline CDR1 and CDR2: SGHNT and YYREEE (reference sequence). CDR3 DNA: TGTGCCAGCAGCTTGGCCGTAGGGGGCGACGAGCAGTACTTC. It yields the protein CASSLAVGGDEQYF.

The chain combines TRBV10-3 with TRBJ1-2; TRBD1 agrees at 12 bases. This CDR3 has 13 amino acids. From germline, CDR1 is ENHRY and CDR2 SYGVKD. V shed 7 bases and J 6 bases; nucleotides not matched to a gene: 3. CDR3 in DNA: TGTGCCATCACCGGGACAGGGGGCAATGGCTACACCTTC. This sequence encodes CAITGTGGNGYTF.

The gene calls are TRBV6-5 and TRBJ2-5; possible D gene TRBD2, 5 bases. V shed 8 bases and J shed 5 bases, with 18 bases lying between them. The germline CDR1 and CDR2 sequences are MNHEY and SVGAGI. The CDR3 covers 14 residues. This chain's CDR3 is CASLRSGGWETQYF. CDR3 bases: TGTGCCAGCCTCCGAAGCGGCGGGTGGGAGACCCAGTACTTC.

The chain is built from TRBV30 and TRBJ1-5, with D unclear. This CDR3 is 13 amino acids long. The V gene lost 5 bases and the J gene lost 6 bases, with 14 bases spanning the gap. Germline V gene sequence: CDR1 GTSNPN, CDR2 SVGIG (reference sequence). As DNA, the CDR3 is TGTGCCTGGGCCCCGAAGGCGGGTCAGCCCCAGCATTTT. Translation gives CAWAPKAGQPQHF.

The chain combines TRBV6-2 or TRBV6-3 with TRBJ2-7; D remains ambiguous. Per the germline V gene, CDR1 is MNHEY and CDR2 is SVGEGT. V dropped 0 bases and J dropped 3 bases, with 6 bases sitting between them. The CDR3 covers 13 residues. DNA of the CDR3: TGTGCCAGCAGTTACTCGTCAGTCTACGAGCAGTACTTC. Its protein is CASSYSSVYEQYF.

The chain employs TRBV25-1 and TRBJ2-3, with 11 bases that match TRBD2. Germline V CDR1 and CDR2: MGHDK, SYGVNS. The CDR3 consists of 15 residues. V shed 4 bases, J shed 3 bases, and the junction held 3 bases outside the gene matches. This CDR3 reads CASSVPSGGTDTQYF. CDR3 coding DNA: TGTGCCAGCAGTGTCCCTAGCGGGGGGACAGATACGCAGTATTTT.

The CDR3 DNA reads TGTGCCAGCAGTGTATTTCTAGGCGGGCAGTACTTC. Its translation: CASSVFLGGQYF. J is TRBJ2-7 and V is TRBV2; D is uncertain. The V gene lost 4 bases and the J gene lost 9 bases, with 13 bases spanning the gap. The CDR3 spans 12 residues. Looked up from germline, CDR1 is SNHLY and CDR2 is FYNNEI. Full variable domain (missing parts from reference TRBV2 and TRBJ2-7): EPEVTQTPSHQVTQMGQEVILRCVPISNHLYFYWYRQILGQKVEFLVSFYNNEISEKSEIFDDQFSVERPDGSNFTLKIRSTKLEDSAMYFCASSVFLGGQYFGPGTRLTVT.

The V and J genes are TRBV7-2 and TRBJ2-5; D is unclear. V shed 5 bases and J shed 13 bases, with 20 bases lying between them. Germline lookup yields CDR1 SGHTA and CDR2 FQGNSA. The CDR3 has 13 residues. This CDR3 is CASSLMVQRLLYF. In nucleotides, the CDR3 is TGTGCCAGCAGCCTTATGGTCCAGCGATTATTGTACTTC.

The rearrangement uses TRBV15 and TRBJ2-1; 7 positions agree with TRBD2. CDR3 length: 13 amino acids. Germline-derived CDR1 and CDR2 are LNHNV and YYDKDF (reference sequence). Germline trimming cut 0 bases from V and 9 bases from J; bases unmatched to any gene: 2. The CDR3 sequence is CATSRDLAGEQFF. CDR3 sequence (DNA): TGTGCCACCAGCAGAGATTTAGCGGGTGAGCAGTTCTTC.